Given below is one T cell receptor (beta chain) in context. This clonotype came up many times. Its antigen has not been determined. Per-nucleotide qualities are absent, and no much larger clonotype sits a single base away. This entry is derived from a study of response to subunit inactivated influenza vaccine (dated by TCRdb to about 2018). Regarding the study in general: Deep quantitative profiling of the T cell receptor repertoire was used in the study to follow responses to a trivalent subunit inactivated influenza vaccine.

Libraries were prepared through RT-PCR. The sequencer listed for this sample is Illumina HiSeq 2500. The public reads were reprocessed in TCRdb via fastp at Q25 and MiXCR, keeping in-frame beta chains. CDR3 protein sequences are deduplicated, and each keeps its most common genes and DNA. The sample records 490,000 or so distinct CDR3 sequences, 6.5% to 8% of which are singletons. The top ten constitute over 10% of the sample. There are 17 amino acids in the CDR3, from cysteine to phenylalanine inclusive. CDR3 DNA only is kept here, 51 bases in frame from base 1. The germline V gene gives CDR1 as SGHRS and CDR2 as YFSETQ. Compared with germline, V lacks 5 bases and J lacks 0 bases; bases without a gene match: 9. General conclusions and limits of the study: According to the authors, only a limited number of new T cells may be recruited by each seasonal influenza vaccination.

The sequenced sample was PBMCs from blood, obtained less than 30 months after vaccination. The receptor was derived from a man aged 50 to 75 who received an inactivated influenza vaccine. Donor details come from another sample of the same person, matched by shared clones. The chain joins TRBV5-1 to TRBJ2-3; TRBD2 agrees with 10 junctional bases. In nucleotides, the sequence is TGCGCCAGCAGGTCTAGCGGGGGATCCGGGAGCACAGATACGCAGTATTTT. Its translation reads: CASRSSGGSGSTDTQYF.